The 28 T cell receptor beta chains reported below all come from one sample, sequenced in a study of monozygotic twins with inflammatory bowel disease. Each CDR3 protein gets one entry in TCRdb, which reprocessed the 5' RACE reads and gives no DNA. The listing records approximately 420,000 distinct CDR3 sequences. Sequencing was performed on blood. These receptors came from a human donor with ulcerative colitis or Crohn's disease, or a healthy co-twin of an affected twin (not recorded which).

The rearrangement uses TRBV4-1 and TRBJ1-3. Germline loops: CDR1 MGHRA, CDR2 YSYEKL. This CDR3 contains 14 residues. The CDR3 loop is CASSQDPTGNTIYF.

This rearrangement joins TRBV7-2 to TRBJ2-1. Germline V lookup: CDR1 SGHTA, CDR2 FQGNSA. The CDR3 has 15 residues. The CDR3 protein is CASSLVHNYLNEQFF.

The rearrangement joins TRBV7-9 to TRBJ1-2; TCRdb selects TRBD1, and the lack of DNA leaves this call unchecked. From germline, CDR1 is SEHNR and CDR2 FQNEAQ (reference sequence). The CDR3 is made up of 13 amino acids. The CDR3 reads CASSLRQGKGYTF.

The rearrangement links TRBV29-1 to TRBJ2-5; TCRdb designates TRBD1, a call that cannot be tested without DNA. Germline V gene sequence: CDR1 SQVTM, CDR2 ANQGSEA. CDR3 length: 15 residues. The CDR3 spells CSVDIGQGRRETQYF.

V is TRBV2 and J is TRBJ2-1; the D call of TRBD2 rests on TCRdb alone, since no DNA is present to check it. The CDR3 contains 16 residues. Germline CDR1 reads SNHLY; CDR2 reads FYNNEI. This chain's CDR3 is CASRLAGASSYNEQFF. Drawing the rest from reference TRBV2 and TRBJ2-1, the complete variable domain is EPEVTQTPSHQVTQMGQEVILRCVPISNHLYFYWYRQILGQKVEFLVSFYNNEISEKSEIFDDQFSVERPDGSNFTLKIRSTKLEDSAMYFCASRLAGASSYNEQFFGPGTRLTVL.

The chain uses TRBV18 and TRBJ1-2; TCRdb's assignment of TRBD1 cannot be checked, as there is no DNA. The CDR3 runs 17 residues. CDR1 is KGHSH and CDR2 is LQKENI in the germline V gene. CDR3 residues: CASSPPGRGSDSRGYTF. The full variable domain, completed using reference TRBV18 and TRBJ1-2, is NAGVMQNPRHLVRRRGQEARLRCSPMKGHSHVYWYRQLPEEGLKFMVYLQKENIIDESGMPKERFSAEFPKEGPSILRIQQVVRGDSAAYFCASSPPGRGSDSRGYTFGSGTRLTVV.

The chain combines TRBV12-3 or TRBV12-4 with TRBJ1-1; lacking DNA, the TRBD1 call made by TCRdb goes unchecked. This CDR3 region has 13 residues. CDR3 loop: CASSRDRGAEAFF.

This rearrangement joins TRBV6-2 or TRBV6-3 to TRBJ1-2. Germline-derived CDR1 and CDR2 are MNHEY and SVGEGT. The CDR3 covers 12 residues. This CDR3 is CASSYRAYGYTF.

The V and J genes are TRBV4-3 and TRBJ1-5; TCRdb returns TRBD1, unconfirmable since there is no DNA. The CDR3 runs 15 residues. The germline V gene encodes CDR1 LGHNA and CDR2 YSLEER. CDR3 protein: CASSQDRGPNQPQHF.

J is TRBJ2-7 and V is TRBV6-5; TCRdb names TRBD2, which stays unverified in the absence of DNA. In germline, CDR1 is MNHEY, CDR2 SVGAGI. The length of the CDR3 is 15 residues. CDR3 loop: CASSYSGLAGDEQYF.

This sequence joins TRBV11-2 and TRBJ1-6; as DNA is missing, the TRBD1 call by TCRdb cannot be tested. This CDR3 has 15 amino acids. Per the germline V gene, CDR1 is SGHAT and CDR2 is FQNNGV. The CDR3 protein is CASSLLGQGLSPLHF.

The CDR3 sequence is CASSTLPPDRAKEGELFF. The chain joins TRBV5-4 to TRBJ2-2; the TCRdb D gene call, TRBD1, has no DNA to confirm it. The CDR3 spans 18 residues. The germline gives CDR1 SGHNT, CDR2 YYREEE (reference sequence). The full variable domain, with the rest looked up from reference TRBV5-4 and TRBJ2-2, is ETGVTQSPTHLIKTRGQQVTLRCSSQSGHNTVSWYQQALGQGPQFIFQYYREEENGRGNFPPRFSGLQFPNYSSELNVNALELDDSALYLCASSTLPPDRAKEGELFFGEGSRLTVL.

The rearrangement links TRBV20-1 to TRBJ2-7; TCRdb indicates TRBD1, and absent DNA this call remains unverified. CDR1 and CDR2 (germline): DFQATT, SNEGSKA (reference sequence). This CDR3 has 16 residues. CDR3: CSASLPRDRGFYEQYF.

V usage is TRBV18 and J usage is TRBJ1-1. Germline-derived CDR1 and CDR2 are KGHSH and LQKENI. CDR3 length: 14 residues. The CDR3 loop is CASSPRGQNTEAFF.

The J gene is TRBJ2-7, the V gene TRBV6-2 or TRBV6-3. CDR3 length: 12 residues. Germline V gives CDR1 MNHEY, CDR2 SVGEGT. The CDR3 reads CASTGYSYEQYF.

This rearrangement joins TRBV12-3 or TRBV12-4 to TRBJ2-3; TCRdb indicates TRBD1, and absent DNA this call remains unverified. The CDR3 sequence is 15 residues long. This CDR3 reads CASRKGDRVTDTQYF.

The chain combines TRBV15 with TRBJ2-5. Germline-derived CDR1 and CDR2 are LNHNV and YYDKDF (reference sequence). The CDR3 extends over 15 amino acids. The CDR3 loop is CATSGAGPQVETQYF. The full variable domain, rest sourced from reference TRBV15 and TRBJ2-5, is DAMVIQNPRYQVTQFGKPVTLSCSQTLNHNVMYWYQQKSSQAPKLLFHYYDKDFNNEADTPDNFQSRRPNTSFCFLDIRSPGLGDTAMYLCATSGAGPQVETQYFGPGTRLLVL.

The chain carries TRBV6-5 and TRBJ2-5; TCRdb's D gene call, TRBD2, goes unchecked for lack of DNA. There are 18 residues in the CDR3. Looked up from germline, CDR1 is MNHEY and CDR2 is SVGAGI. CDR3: CASSYSSQGLAGLETQYF.

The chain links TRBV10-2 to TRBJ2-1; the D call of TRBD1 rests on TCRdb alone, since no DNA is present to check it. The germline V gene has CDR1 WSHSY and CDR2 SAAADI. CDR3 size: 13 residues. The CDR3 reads CASGTGRNNEQFF.

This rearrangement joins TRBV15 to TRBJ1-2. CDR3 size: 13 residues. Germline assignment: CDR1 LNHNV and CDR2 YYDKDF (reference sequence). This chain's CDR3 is CATSIRRNYGYTF. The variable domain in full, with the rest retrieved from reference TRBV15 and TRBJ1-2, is DAMVIQNPRYQVTQFGKPVTLSCSQTLNHNVMYWYQQKSSQAPKLLFHYYDKDFNNEADTPDNFQSRRPNTSFCFLDIRSPGLGDTAMYLCATSIRRNYGYTFGSGTRLTVV.

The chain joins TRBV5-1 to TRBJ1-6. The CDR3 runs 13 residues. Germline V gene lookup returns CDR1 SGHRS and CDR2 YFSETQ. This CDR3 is CASSGTDNSPLHF.

The CDR3: CASSPTDRKDYGYTF. The chain recombines TRBV28 with TRBJ1-2; TCRdb selects TRBD1, and the lack of DNA leaves this call unchecked. Per germline, CDR1 MDHEN and CDR2 SYDVKM. This CDR3 has 15 residues.

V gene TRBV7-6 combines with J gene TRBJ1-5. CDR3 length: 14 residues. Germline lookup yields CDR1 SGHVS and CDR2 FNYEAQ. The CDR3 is CASCLGRGDQPQHF.

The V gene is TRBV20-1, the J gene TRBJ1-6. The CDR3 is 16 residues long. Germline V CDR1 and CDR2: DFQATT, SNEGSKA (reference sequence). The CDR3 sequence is CSAKRPSLSYNSPLHF.

The CDR3 loop reads CASSQGTLLWETQYF. The chain is built from TRBV3-1 and TRBJ2-5; TCRdb selects TRBD2, and the lack of DNA leaves this call unchecked. Germline loops: CDR1 LGHDT, CDR2 YNNKEL (reference sequence). This CDR3 comprises 15 residues.

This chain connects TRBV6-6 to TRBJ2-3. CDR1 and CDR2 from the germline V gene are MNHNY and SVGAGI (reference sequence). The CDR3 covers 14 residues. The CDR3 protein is CASSYGIDTDTQYF.

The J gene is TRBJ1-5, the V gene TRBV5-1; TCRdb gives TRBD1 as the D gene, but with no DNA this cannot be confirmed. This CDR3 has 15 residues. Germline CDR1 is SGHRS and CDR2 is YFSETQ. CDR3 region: CASSLDGTSNQPQHF.

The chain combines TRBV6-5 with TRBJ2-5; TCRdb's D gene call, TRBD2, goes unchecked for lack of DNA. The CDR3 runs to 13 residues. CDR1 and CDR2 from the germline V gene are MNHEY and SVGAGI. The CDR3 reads CASKGLGQETQYF.